This TCR beta chain was identified during a study of T cells in Graves' hyperthyroidism and ophthalmopathy. General study points: Blood also held most thyroid clonotypes expanded beyond 0.001.

TCR beta CDR3 regions were amplified from RNA transcripts. First-round RT-PCR targeting the TCR CDR3 was performed with the HTBI primer set. TCRdb recomputed calls from the multiplex PCR reads with MiXCR, one row per CDR3 protein. The sample includes a few hundred thousand distinct CDR3 sequences, more than 15% of them seen just once. CDR3 length: 14 residues. Trimming removed 10 bases at V and 4 bases at J, with 18 bases between. This clonotype was picked up many times. Its antigen is still unknown. In making diagnoses, clinical symptoms, serum thyroxine and TRAb, thyroid ultrasound and orbital computed tomography were all used.

Sequenced input: blood. V is TRBV12-3 or TRBV12-4 and J is TRBJ2-3; possible D gene TRBD2, 6 bases. The sequence was obtained from a woman between 25 and 40 years old with Graves' hyperthyroidism. The CDR3 reads CATGSRAGADTQYF. As DNA, the CDR3 is TGTGCCACCGGGAGTAGGGCCGGCGCAGATACGCAGTATTTT.